This paragraph reports one TCR beta chain. Its antigen is still unknown. Per-base qualities were not stored, and no clone one base away is much larger. The immunoSEQ Assay, a bias-controlled multiplex PCR, was used to amplify TCRbeta CDR3 regions from genomic DNA. As for the original processing: The number of nucleated cells in each sample was estimated from the amplification of reference gene primers within the assay. To quantify the absolute abundance of each unique TCRbeta CDR3 rearrangement, sequence reads were collapsed and filtered. For each sample, productive Simpson clonality was calculated by taking the square root of Simpson's diversity index across productive rearrangements. The table was pulled from immuneACCESS by TCRdb, which kept in-frame rearrangements only. Such tables lose some clones; where checked, under half of the loss comes from unresolved V genes, and the rest has no known cause. Clone size and V and J calls were adopted from that table, with D and trimming inferred from the DNA. Recorded for this sample are some 150,000 clones; roughly 84% of them occurred a single time. Around 1.3% of the sample rests with the top ten.

In the prospective study, participants were about 18 to 100 years old, resided in about two dozen geographic areas of the United States, and were enrolled through a virtual design. In the prospective study, participants were assigned to cohorts based on the clinical history participants reported in a screening survey and a study questionnaire. In the prospective study, mobile phlebotomists collected whole blood, serum and a nasopharyngeal or oropharyngeal swab from each participant. Over a roughly two-month period, participants in the prospective study had the option of providing additional blood draws and questionnaires. Blood samples from the prospective study were shipped frozen or at room temperature prior to DNA extraction. This record belongs to a study of blood T cell repertoires in COVID-19 (dated by TCRdb to the early 2020s). A note on the overall study: The collaborator samples originated in the United States, Italy and Spain and spanned the acute and convalescent phases of COVID-19. The material from the prospective study consisted of cDNA or gDNA derived from T cells, B-cell-depleted T cells, or PBMCs. Deeply sampled blood TCRbeta repertoires from subjects exposed to, actively infected with, or recovered from COVID-19 were included in the dataset. The repertoires were released in a freely available public database intended as a resource for research on the immune response to SARS-CoV-2. Samples came from the ongoing ImmuneRACE study (first 160 participants) plus 1,254 subjects from 6 global collaborators. Sample metadata almost always included a de-identified subject ID, COVID-19 status, age in years and sex. Where available, HLA class I and class II types were obtained from metadata supplied by the sample provider rather than from assay-based typing. The paper as a whole reports these results and caveats: The amount of clinical and demographic metadata varied by source and participant and was provided uncurated.

This clonotype was obtained from a human donor with acute COVID-19. The donor label of this sample is uncertain. Sequences were obtained from PBMCs or T cells enriched from blood (not recorded which).

The nucleotide sequence reads TGTGCCAGCAGTGAAACAGGGGCGCAGCCCCAGCATTTT. This yields the protein CASSETGAQPQHF. This receptor chain uses TRBV6-1 and TRBJ1-5, and 7 junctional nucleotides match TRBD1. Trimming leaves V shorter by 2 bases and J shorter by 7 bases, with the junction holding 2 bases beyond the gene matches. The CDR3 sequence holds 13 residues, the cysteine and phenylalanine included. CDR3 DNA only is kept here, 39 bases in frame from base 1. The germline V gene gives CDR1 as MNHNS and CDR2 as SASEGT.